This T cell receptor (beta chain) is from a study of blood T cell repertoires in COVID-19. Across the whole study: Samples came from the United States, Italy and Spain, spanning acute and convalescent COVID-19. T cells, B-cell-depleted T cells, or PBMCs provided the cDNA or gDNA that served as material.

Germline V gene lookup returns CDR1 SGHAT and CDR2 FQNNGV. After removal of 4 bases from V and 6 bases from J, the junction contained 6 bases not matched to a gene. The CDR3 is 14 residues long. Generated by immunoSEQ multiplex PCR, the TCRdb table keeps only in-frame clones and is missing some. Of 130,000 to 150,000 clones listed, about 86% are singletons. Sequenced sample: peripheral blood. The sequence was collected from a woman aged 50 to 65 with active or convalescent COVID-19. This chain uses TRBV11-2 with TRBJ2-3, with 8 bases that match TRBD2. Here the CDR3 DNA reads TGTGCCAGCAGCTCGGGACTAGGGGGGGATACGCAGTATTTT. Its protein product is CASSSGLGGDTQYF. Full variable domain (remainder filled in from reference TRBV11-2 and TRBJ2-3): EAGVAQSPRYKIIEKRQSVAFWCNPISGHATLYWYQQILGQGPKLLIQFQNNGVVDDSQLPKDRFSAERLKGVDSTLKIQPAKLEDSAVYLCASSSGLGGDTQYFGPGTRLTVL.